The 22 T cell receptor beta chains below come from one sample, sequenced in a study of graft-versus-host responses after intestinal transplantation. Antigens of these TCRs are unknown. Data came from immunoSEQ multiplex PCR; TCRdb stores just in-frame clones and leaves some out. The sample has tens of thousands of clones, 85% to 95% seen once; the top ten hold roughly 2%. The sequencing used unstimulated CD8+ T cells sorted from spleen or lymph node cells, collected before intestinal transplant. The source is a human donor who received an intestinal transplant.

The chain couples TRBV29-1 to TRBJ2-3; D might be TRBD1 (6 bases). Trimming removed 3 bases from V and 0 bases from J, with 19 bases in between. Germline V gene sequence: CDR1 SQVTM, CDR2 ANQGSEA. The CDR3 runs 17 residues. The chain's CDR3 is CSVDGMFGGPSTDTQYF. The CDR3 nucleotides read TGCAGCGTTGATGGGATGTTTGGGGGCCCTAGCACAGATACGCAGTATTTT.

This clone turned up a few times. The chain joins TRBV2 to TRBJ1-4; 7 bases align to TRBD1. CDR3 size: 12 residues. CDR1 and CDR2 (germline): SNHLY, FYNNEI. With 5 bases clipped from V and 8 bases from J, the junction kept 2 bases outside the gene matches. The CDR3, as DNA: TGTGCCAGCAGTATGGGACAGGAAAAACTGTTTTTT. This sequence encodes CASSMGQEKLFF.

The gene calls are TRBV30 and TRBJ2-3, with a possible D match to TRBD2 (6 bases). Deletions cut 5 bases from V and 5 bases from J, with 17 bases between. CDR1 is GTSNPN, CDR2 SVGIG, per germline (reference sequence). This CDR3 is built from 14 residues. CDR3 protein: CAWDPSVLGDTQYF. DNA of the CDR3: TGTGCCTGGGACCCTAGCGTCTTAGGAGATACGCAGTATTTT.

V and J are TRBV7-2 and TRBJ1-1, with D unresolved. The CDR3 runs to 13 residues. Trimming removed 2 bases at V and 1 base at J, with 5 bases between. Germline V gene lookup returns CDR1 SGHTA and CDR2 FQGNSA. This CDR3 is CASSLWANTEAFF. In DNA form, the CDR3 reads TGTGCCAGCAGCTTATGGGCGAACACTGAAGCTTTCTTT.

This clone was observed a single time. The rearrangement joins TRBV27 to TRBJ1-1, with 9 bases that match TRBD1. After removal of 6 bases from V and 7 bases from J, the junction contained 6 bases not matched to a gene. The CDR3 has 13 residues. CDR1 and CDR2 (germline): MNHEY, SMNVEV (reference sequence). In DNA, the CDR3 is TGTGCCAGCAGCCCTAGGACAGGGGTTGAAGCTTTCTTT. Translated, it gives CASSPRTGVEAFF.

The CDR3 nucleotides are TGTGCCAGCAGAGCAGGGAATCAGCCCCAGCATTTT. Translation: CASRAGNQPQHF. V gene TRBV27 combines with J gene TRBJ1-5; D may be TRBD1 (5 bases). Trimming took off 6 bases at V and 4 bases at J, with 7 bases between the two ends. Germline V gene lookup returns CDR1 MNHEY and CDR2 SMNVEV (reference sequence). CDR3 length equals 12 residues.

This clone turned up a few times. The V and J genes are TRBV4-3 and TRBJ1-3; 9 bases match TRBD1. From germline, CDR1 is LGHNA and CDR2 YSLEER. J gave up 0 bases and V 0 bases, and 3 bases lay outside the gene matches. The CDR3 loop spans 17 amino acids. Written as DNA, the CDR3 is TGCGCCAGCAGCCAAGATAGGGGACAGGGCTCTGGAAACACCATATATTTT. This gives the protein CASSQDRGQGSGNTIYF.

On this clone itself: Other DNA variants within this sample encode the same CDR3. This CDR3 is CASSDQLAGGMIEQFF. The CDR3 DNA is TGTGCCAGCAGTGATCAACTAGCAGGGGGTATGATTGAGCAGTTCTTC. J is TRBJ2-1 and V is TRBV2, with D perhaps matching TRBD1 (7 bases). The V gene's germline CDR1 is SNHLY and CDR2 FYNNEI. This CDR3 comprises 16 residues. Trimming took 3 bases from V and 9 from J, leaving 21 bases between them.

V gene TRBV27 combines with J gene TRBJ2-6, with a tentative D call TRBD1 (5 bases). CDR1 and CDR2 (germline): MNHEY, SMNVEV (reference sequence). The ends were cut back, 4 bases at V and 2 bases at J, with 24 bases in the middle. The CDR3 contains 20 residues. CDR3 sequence (DNA): TGTGCCAGCAGTTCCAGACTCACAGGATTCCCTGTACCTGGGGCCAACGTCCTGACTTTC. Protein product: CASSSRLTGFPVPGANVLTF.

This chain connects TRBV7-6 to TRBJ1-1, with 8 bases identical to TRBD1. Losses at the gene ends were 1 base for V and 4 bases for J; bases not matched to a gene: 2. CDR3 size: 14 residues. CDR1 SGHVS and CDR2 FNYEAQ come from the germline V gene. CDR3 residues: CASSLGTGFTEAFF. The CDR3 nucleotides are TGTGCCAGCAGCTTAGGGACAGGGTTCACTGAAGCTTTCTTT.

This clone was seen once. The chain is built from TRBV11-3 and TRBJ1-4, with D tentatively TRBD1 (5 bases). In germline, CDR1 is SGHNT, CDR2 YENEEA. V was cut by 5 bases and J by 5 bases, with 9 bases left in between. The CDR3 has 13 amino acids. The CDR3 is CASSDSINEKLFF. Here the CDR3 DNA reads TGTGCCAGCAGCGACAGTATAAATGAAAAACTGTTTTTT.

CDR3 loop: CASSQGVEGGRYNEQFF. CDR3 nucleotide sequence: TGCGCCAGCAGCCAAGGAGTTGAAGGGGGTCGCTACAATGAGCAGTTCTTC. The chain couples TRBV4-1 to TRBJ2-1; TRBD1 is a possible D gene (6 bases). The CDR3 totals 17 residues. V was cut by 1 base and J by 3 bases, with 16 bases left in between. CDR1 MGHRA and CDR2 YSYEKL come from the germline V gene.

V and J are TRBV14 and TRBJ1-2; 12 bases agree with TRBD1. CDR1 is SGHDN, CDR2 FVKESK, per germline. Unmatched junction bases numbered 10, after V lost 4 bases and J lost 1 base. The CDR3 length is 18 residues. The DNA of the CDR3 is TGTGCCAGCAGCCCAGGAGGGACAGGGGGCCTCTTTAACTATGGCTACACCTTC. Amino acids: CASSPGGTGGLFNYGYTF.

This rearrangement joins TRBV5-6 to TRBJ1-4, with 9 bases lining up with TRBD1. V lost 2 bases, J lost 5 bases, and 1 base stayed unmatched. The length of the CDR3 is 14 residues. From germline, CDR1 is SGHDT and CDR2 YYEEEE. The CDR3 spells CASSFGTGNEKLFF. The CDR3 DNA is TGTGCCAGCAGCTTTGGGACAGGGAATGAAAAACTGTTTTTT. The full variable domain, with the rest looked up from reference TRBV5-6 and TRBJ1-4, is DAGVTQSPTHLIKTRGQQVTLRCSPKSGHDTVSWYQQALGQGPQFIFQYYEEEERQRGNFPDRFSGHQFPNYSSELNVNALLLGDSALYLCASSFGTGNEKLFFGSGTQLSVL.

The CDR3 DNA is TGTGCCAGTAATCAGGACGGGGGAAAAGACGAGCAGTACTTC. This encodes CASNQDGGKDEQYF. The chain has TRBV19 and TRBJ2-7; tentative D call: TRBD2 (6 bases). V was cut by 7 bases and J by 5 bases, with 18 bases left in between. The CDR3 contains 14 residues. Germline CDR1 is LNHDA and CDR2 is SQIVND (reference sequence).

The rearrangement links TRBV9 to TRBJ2-1, with D tentatively TRBD2 (5 bases). Germline values: CDR1 SGDLS, CDR2 YYNGEE. V was pared by 5 bases and J by 9 bases, with 15 bases between. There are 13 residues in the CDR3. CDR3: CASSLLGRGEQFF. The CDR3 nucleotides are TGTGCCAGCAGTCTACTAGGACGCGGTGAGCAGTTCTTC.

This clone was counted a single time. This chain connects TRBV29-1 to TRBJ2-7, with TRBD1 matching 9 bases. CDR1 and CDR2 from the germline V gene are SQVTM and ANQGSEA. The CDR3 totals 12 residues. The ends lost 5 bases at V and 6 bases at J; junction bases unmatched: 5. CDR3 nucleotide sequence: TGCAGCGTTCCGGGACAGGGAGTCGAGCAGTACTTC. This sequence encodes CSVPGQGVEQYF.

For the CDR3, the DNA is TGTGCCAGCAGCTTAGATCCAGGGACTGAAGCTTTCTTT. Translated: CASSLDPGTEAFF. The rearrangement joins TRBV11-3 to TRBJ1-1, with D tentatively TRBD1 (5 bases). Trimming pared 0 bases from V and 5 bases from J, leaving 7 bases between. The germline gives CDR1 SGHNT, CDR2 YENEEA. The CDR3 has 13 amino acids.

The rearrangement links TRBV29-1 to TRBJ1-2, with D possibly TRBD1 on 6 matching bases. Germline CDR1 is SQVTM and CDR2 is ANQGSEA. Trimming left V 8 bases short and J 2 bases short, with 15 bases between. This CDR3 spans 13 amino acids. The CDR3 protein is CSTRTERNYGYTF. Written as DNA, the CDR3 is TGCAGCACCCGGACAGAGAGAAACTATGGCTACACCTTC.

This chain joins TRBV18 and TRBJ2-3; tentatively, D is TRBD2 (5 bases). The CDR3 has 15 amino acids. Trimming removed 3 bases from V and 3 bases from J, with 13 bases in between. Germline V gives CDR1 KGHSH, CDR2 LQKENI. As DNA, the CDR3 is TGTGCCAGCTCACCTACACTACCGGGGACAGATACGCAGTATTTT. It translates to CASSPTLPGTDTQYF. The full variable domain, its missing parts supplied by reference TRBV18 and TRBJ2-3, is NAGVMQNPRHLVRRRGQEARLRCSPMKGHSHVYWYRQLPEEGLKFMVYLQKENIIDESGMPKERFSAEFPKEGPSILRIQQVVRGDSAAYFCASSPTLPGTDTQYFGPGTRLTVL.

This chain joins TRBV4-1 and TRBJ1-2; a weak D match, TRBD1 (6 bases). The CDR3 is 15 residues long. Germline CDR1 is MGHRA and CDR2 is YSYEKL. Trimming removed 4 bases from V and 4 bases from J, with 16 bases in between. The CDR3 sequence is CASSPLVGGAYGYTF. The CDR3 DNA reads as TGCGCCAGCAGCCCCCTGGTAGGGGGAGCCTATGGCTACACCTTC.

The chain joins TRBV7-9 to TRBJ2-1; 15 bases agree with TRBD2. V shed 4 bases, J shed 10 bases, and the junction held 5 bases outside the gene matches. Germline lookup yields CDR1 SEHNR and CDR2 FQNEAQ (reference sequence). CDR3 length equals 15 residues. CDR3 loop: CASSSRTSGGGEQFF. The CDR3 DNA is TGTGCCAGCAGCTCCCGGACTAGCGGGGGGGGAGAGCAGTTCTTC.